The clone carrying this TCR beta chain came up a few times. Its specificity is not known. The TCRbeta library was prepared with unique molecular identifiers. TCRdb reanalysed the PCR reads using MiXCR and keeps one entry per CDR3 protein. The data hold 440,000 or so distinct CDR3 sequences, with around two fifths observed a single time. The germline gives CDR1 WSHSY, CDR2 SAAADI. V was pared by 2 bases and J by 1 base, with 0 bases of the junction left unmatched. The CDR3 is 14 residues long. The data were obtained in a study of T-cell reconstitution after alpha-beta-depleted transplantation in children. Study-wide findings and caveats: Several hundred graft clones that had expanded were reportedly the source of alpha-beta T cells about two months after transplant. A year had passed since transplant, and T-cell counts and diversity by then came mostly from newly produced T cells. Surviving recipient T cells and thymic progenitors produced the high day-60 TCRbeta diversity seen in some patients.

The chain has TRBV10-2 and TRBJ2-7; 9 bases align to TRBD2. Specimen: PBMCs, collected before TCRalphabeta/CD19-depleted stem cell transplant. The TCR sequence derives from a girl aged 2 to 10 with aplastic anemia, due to receive a stem cell transplant. As DNA, the CDR3 is TGCGCCAGCAGTGAGCTAGCGGGGTCCTACGAGCAGTACTTC. This codes for CASSELAGSYEQYF.